The next 22 T cell receptor beta chains were all read from a single sample in a study of cytomegalovirus exposure and HLA in healthy donors. Primers included in the PCR were 60 Vbeta and 13 Jbeta primers. Data came from immunoSEQ multiplex PCR; TCRdb stores just in-frame clones and leaves some out. The sample consists of 160,000 or so clones, around 81% of them appearing once. The sample taken for sequencing was PBMCs. The receptors here all came from a man aged 40-49 years in good health and CMV-seronegative.

This clone was observed once. This chain uses TRBV7-9 with TRBJ1-1, with D possibly TRBD1 on 6 matching bases. CDR1 is SEHNR and CDR2 is FQNEAQ in the germline V gene (reference sequence). The CDR3 runs to 14 residues. Between the trimmed V and J ends, which lost 5 bases and 5 bases, there was a span of 15 bases. CDR3 DNA sequence: TGTGCCAGCAGCCCATGGGGGCTGGGGACTGAAGCTTTCTTT. Its translation is CASSPWGLGTEAFF.

This rearrangement joins TRBV6-5 to TRBJ1-1, with D perhaps matching TRBD1 (6 bases). This CDR3 comprises 12 residues. V was cut by 6 bases and J by 6 bases, with 11 bases left in between. Germline V gene lookup returns CDR1 MNHEY and CDR2 SVGAGI. CDR3: CASRSGTPEAFF. CDR3 in DNA: TGTGCCAGCAGGTCCGGGACACCTGAAGCTTTCTTT.

Here the CDR3 DNA reads TGTGCCAGCAGTCCCCACGACAGGGCCGCCAATCAGCCCCAGCATTTT. Its protein product is CASSPHDRAANQPQHF. J is TRBJ1-5 and V is TRBV27, with TRBD1 identical over 7 bases. Looked up from germline, CDR1 is MNHEY and CDR2 is SMNVEV (reference sequence). Germline trimming cut 5 bases from V and 3 bases from J; bases unmatched to any gene: 10. This CDR3 is 16 amino acids long.

V gene TRBV6-5 combines with J gene TRBJ1-2, with D tentatively TRBD1 (5 bases). The CDR3 contains 12 residues. The V end was cut by 9 bases, the J end by 5 bases, with 13 bases between. CDR1 is MNHEY, CDR2 SVGAGI, per germline. CDR3 sequence (DNA): TGTGCCAGTTATATGGCAGGGTATGGCTACACCTTC. Protein: CASYMAGYGYTF.

The chain has TRBV2 and TRBJ2-3, with 7 bases lining up with TRBD2. CDR1 is SNHLY and CDR2 is FYNNEI in the germline V gene. V was pared by 5 bases and J by 0 bases, with 5 bases of the junction left unmatched. The length of the CDR3 is 15 residues. The DNA for the CDR3 is TGTGCCAGCAGTAGGGGACTAACTAGCACAGATACGCAGTATTTT. Translating gives CASSRGLTSTDTQYF.

J is TRBJ2-7 and V is TRBV5-4; 8 bases are a match to TRBD2. Germline V CDR1 and CDR2: SGHNT, YYREEE (reference sequence). Trimming removed 3 bases from V and 7 bases from J; junction bases left unmatched: 15. The CDR3 consists of 16 residues. CDR3 nucleotide sequence: TGTGCCAGCAGCTCACGCGTGGCGGGGGGTGCTACGGAGCAGTACTTC. Translated, it gives CASSSRVAGGATEQYF.

This chain links TRBV18 with TRBJ1-3; D might be TRBD1 (6 bases). Germline lookup yields CDR1 KGHSH and CDR2 LQKENI. The V and J ends lost 2 bases and 1 base respectively, with 12 bases between them. The CDR3 length is 16 residues. CDR3 in amino acids: CASSPAVTGSGNTIYF. CDR3 nucleotides: TGTGCCAGCTCACCAGCAGTGACAGGATCTGGAAACACCATATATTTT.

This clone has a single count. The CDR3 DNA reads TGTGCCAGCTCGCCCGAAGCGGGAAACAATGAGCAGTTCTTC. Amino acid sequence: CASSPEAGNNEQFF. The chain employs TRBV18 and TRBJ2-1; 7 bases align to TRBD2. Germline V gene data show CDR1 as KGHSH and CDR2 as LQKENI. With 6 bases clipped from V and 5 bases from J, the junction kept 7 bases outside the gene matches. CDR3 length: 14 amino acids.

The rearrangement links TRBV13 to TRBJ2-7; possible D gene TRBD2, 5 bases. Germline CDR1 reads PRHDT; CDR2 reads FYEKMQ (reference sequence). V was shortened by 7 bases and J by 4 bases, with 8 bases between the two germline ends. The CDR3 runs 11 residues. The CDR3 reads CASTRGYEQYF. The CDR3 DNA is TGTGCCAGCACCCGAGGGTACGAGCAGTACTTC.

J is TRBJ2-5 and V is TRBV5-1; tentatively, D is TRBD2 (7 bases). CDR1 is SGHRS, CDR2 YFSETQ, per germline. The CDR3 totals 15 residues. The V and J ends lost 4 bases and 3 bases respectively, with 16 bases between them. The CDR3 DNA reads as TGCGCCAGCAGCCGGGCCGGGGGGCGGGAAGAGACCCAGTACTTC. Translation: CASSRAGGREETQYF.

This rearrangement joins TRBV4-3 to TRBJ2-7; 8 bases are shared with TRBD1. After removal of 1 base from V and 4 bases from J, the junction contained 6 bases not matched to a gene. The CDR3 is 15 residues long. Germline values: CDR1 LGHNA, CDR2 YSLEER. Here the CDR3 reads CASSQVARGQYEQYF. As DNA, the CDR3 is TGCGCCAGCAGCCAAGTGGCCAGGGGGCAATACGAGCAGTACTTC.

With regard to this clone: Other DNA sequences of this sample code for an identical CDR3. The rearrangement uses TRBV9 and TRBJ1-1; D possibly corresponds to TRBD1 (6 bases). The germline CDR1 and CDR2 sequences are SGDLS and YYNGEE. The CDR3 loop spans 14 amino acids. V gave up 0 bases and J gave up 4 bases, with 10 bases separating them. CDR3 loop: CASSVDRGGTEAFF. The CDR3 DNA reads as TGTGCCAGCAGCGTAGATAGGGGGGGCACTGAAGCTTTCTTT.

This rearrangement joins TRBV18 to TRBJ2-2; 7 nucleotides agree with TRBD2. This CDR3 is 16 amino acids long. From germline, CDR1 is KGHSH and CDR2 LQKENI. Trimming at V came to 3 bases and at J to 0 bases, leaving 4 bases not matched to a gene. CDR3 DNA: TGTGCCAGCTCACCCTCGGGAGGTGCGAACACCGGGGAGCTGTTTTTT. Its translation: CASSPSGGANTGELFF.

About this clone: Additional DNA sequences in this sample encode the identical CDR3. This rearrangement joins TRBV6-1 to TRBJ1-1; 8 nucleotides align to TRBD1. The CDR3 is 12 amino acids. Germline values: CDR1 MNHNS, CDR2 SASEGT. The junction had 7 bases not matched to a gene; V was cut back by 5 bases and J by 11 bases. The CDR3 region has the DNA TGTGCCAGCAGTCGCGACAGGGGTGAGGCTTTCTTT. Protein sequence: CASSRDRGEAFF.

The chain uses TRBV7-9 and TRBJ2-7, with D maybe TRBD2 (6 bases). Germline CDR1 SEHNR, CDR2 FQNEAQ (reference sequence). CDR3 length: 15 amino acids. V was shortened by 5 bases and J by 3 bases, with 17 bases between the two germline ends. The CDR3 region has the DNA TGTGCCAGCAGCCTAGGGTCGGGACTCAACTACGAGCAGTACTTC. Translating gives CASSLGSGLNYEQYF.

The rearrangement links TRBV6-1 to TRBJ1-1; a possible D gene is TRBD1 (6 bases). Per germline, CDR1 MNHNS and CDR2 SASEGT. The CDR3 is 11 residues long. The V and J ends lost 3 bases and 11 bases respectively, with 10 bases between them. CDR3 sequence: CASSEGGRAFF. In DNA, the CDR3 is TGTGCCAGCAGTGAGGGGGGGCGCGCTTTCTTT.

Remarks on this clone: Other DNA sequences in this sample translate to the same CDR3. The chain combines TRBV7-2 with TRBJ2-7; TRBD1 aligns across 9 bases. The ends lost 6 bases at V and 5 bases at J; junction bases unmatched: 5. Germline CDR1 and CDR2: SGHTA and FQGNSA. This CDR3 is built from 13 residues. This CDR3 is CASSLDRGNEQYF. In nucleotides, the CDR3 is TGTGCCAGCAGTTTGGACAGGGGCAACGAGCAGTACTTC.

This chain uses TRBV19 with TRBJ2-2; 9 bases agree with TRBD1. Germline lookup yields CDR1 LNHDA and CDR2 SQIVND (reference sequence). The CDR3 consists of 17 residues. With V trimmed by 6 bases and J by 1 base, 9 bases remained unmatched. For the CDR3, the DNA is TGTGCCAGTAGGATCGGGACAGGGATCGGGAACACCGGGGAGCTGTTTTTT. Encoded protein: CASRIGTGIGNTGELFF. Full variable domain (missing parts from reference TRBV19 and TRBJ2-2): DGGITQSPKYLFRKEGQNVTLSCEQNLNHDAMYWYRQDPGQGLRLIYYSQIVNDFQKGDIAEGYSVSREKKESFPLTVTSAQKNPTAFYLCASRIGTGIGNTGELFFGEGSRLTVL.

The rearrangement uses TRBV27 and TRBJ1-4; D uncertain. Germline CDR1 MNHEY, CDR2 SMNVEV (reference sequence). This CDR3 region has 14 residues. V dropped 5 bases and J dropped 4 bases, with 11 bases sitting between them. The CDR3 is CASSGQRNNEKLFF. The CDR3 DNA is TGTGCCAGCAGTGGGCAGAGAAATAATGAAAAACTGTTTTTT.

The chain uses TRBV4-3 and TRBJ1-1; possible D gene TRBD1, 6 bases. Germline V gene sequence: CDR1 LGHNA, CDR2 YSLEER. V gave up 2 bases and J gave up 6 bases, with 16 bases separating them. CDR3 length equals 15 residues. The CDR3 nucleotides read TGCGCCAGCAGCCAAACCGGGACACCCGATTCTGAAGCTTTCTTT. Its translation: CASSQTGTPDSEAFF.

The rearrangement uses TRBV10-3 and TRBJ1-3; D remains ambiguous. Germline CDR1 and CDR2: ENHRY and SYGVKD. V was trimmed by 2 bases and J by 0 bases, leaving 5 bases between them. This CDR3 has 14 residues. The CDR3 sequence is CAISEGSSGNTIYF. In nucleotides, the CDR3 is TGTGCCATCAGTGAGGGCAGCTCTGGAAACACCATATATTTT.

This clone was seen only a few times. CDR3 protein: CASSLGTGWETQYF. The CDR3 DNA follows: TGTGCCAGCAGCCTTGGGACAGGGTGGGAGACCCAGTACTTC. This chain joins TRBV11-2 and TRBJ2-5; 9 positions agree with TRBD1. The CDR3 has 14 residues. Per the germline V gene, CDR1 is SGHAT and CDR2 is FQNNGV. Trimming at V came to 5 bases and at J to 5 bases, leaving 6 bases not matched to a gene.